The 10 T cell receptor beta chains in this list originate from one sample, sequenced in a study of blood T cell repertoires in COVID-19. Profiled with immunoSEQ multiplex PCR; TCRdb holds only in-frame clones, not every one. Seen here are under 300,000 clones, about nine tenths observed once, and the top ten hold roughly 6.3%. The specimen was PBMCs or T cells enriched from blood (not recorded which). Every receptor here comes from a woman in her twenties or thirties with acute COVID-19.

V is TRBV25-1 and J is TRBJ1-2; 8 bases map to TRBD1. After removal of 4 bases from V and 0 bases from J, the junction contained 4 bases not matched to a gene. Germline V gene sequence: CDR1 MGHDK, CDR2 SYGVNS. The CDR3 loop spans 15 amino acids. This chain's CDR3 is CASSVEQGANYGYTF. The CDR3 DNA reads as TGTGCCAGCAGTGTAGAACAGGGGGCTAACTATGGCTACACCTTC.

This chain uses TRBV6-5 with TRBJ1-2; D gene ambiguous. V lost 6 bases and J 4 bases, leaving 9 bases between the germline ends. This CDR3 has 12 amino acids. CDR1 is MNHEY, CDR2 SVGAGI, per germline. The CDR3 here is CASSPGAYGYTF. Here the CDR3 DNA reads TGTGCCAGCAGCCCGGGAGCCTATGGCTACACCTTC.

The gene calls are TRBV9 and TRBJ2-1; TRBD2 agrees at 13 bases. Germline V gives CDR1 SGDLS, CDR2 YYNGEE. CDR3 length: 16 amino acids. J was trimmed by 8 bases and V by 0 bases; bases with no gene match: 5. Here the CDR3 reads CASSVAGLAGRDEQFF. CDR3 bases: TGTGCCAGCAGCGTAGCGGGACTAGCGGGGAGGGATGAGCAGTTCTTC.

The chain carries TRBV7-9 and TRBJ1-1, with 9 nucleotides matching TRBD1. The CDR3 is made up of 14 amino acids. The V gene's germline CDR1 is SEHNR and CDR2 FQNEAQ (reference sequence). Trimming took 5 bases from V and 1 from J; bases not matched to a gene: 2. For the CDR3, the DNA is TGTGCCAGCAGCCGGGGACAGGGGAACACTGAAGCTTTCTTT. Amino acids: CASSRGQGNTEAFF.

Comment on this clone: This CDR3 is also generated by other DNA sequences in the sample. CDR3 loop: CAWSVLGSNQPQHF. CDR3 nucleotides: TGTGCCTGGAGTGTACTAGGGAGCAATCAGCCCCAGCATTTT. The chain employs TRBV30 and TRBJ1-5, with unresolved D. CDR3 length equals 14 residues. Deletions cut 0 bases from V and 1 base from J, with 7 bases between. CDR1 is GTSNPN and CDR2 is SVGIG in the germline V gene (reference sequence). The full variable domain, with the rest looked up from reference TRBV30 and TRBJ1-5, is SQTIHQWPATLVQPVGSPLSLECTVEGTSNPNLYWYRQAAGRGLQLLFYSVGIGQISSEVPQNLSASRPQDRQFILSSKKLLLSDSGFYLCAWSVLGSNQPQHFGDGTRLSIL.

The CDR3 DNA reads as TGTGCCAGCAGCGTGGAGGCGGGAGGGGCTTACGAGCAGTACTTC. It codes for CASSVEAGGAYEQYF. This chain uses TRBV9 with TRBJ2-7; 9 bases line up with TRBD2. V dropped 2 bases and J dropped 4; count of bases not matched to a gene: 7. Germline CDR1 and CDR2: SGDLS and YYNGEE. CDR3 size: 15 residues.

The chain carries TRBV7-2 and TRBJ2-7; the D gene is possibly TRBD2 (5 bases). The CDR3 spans 14 residues. Trimming shortened V by 0 bases and J by 3 bases, and 9 bases separated the two germline ends. From germline, CDR1 is SGHTA and CDR2 FQGNSA. In DNA, the CDR3 is TGTGCCAGCAGCTTAGCGGGAGTACACTACGAGCAGTACTTC. This encodes CASSLAGVHYEQYF.

This clone was seen only once. The chain combines TRBV5-4 with TRBJ1-1; 8 bases agree with TRBD1. The CDR3 is 14 residues long. Germline CDR1 SGHNT, CDR2 YYREEE (reference sequence). Trimming at V came to 4 bases and at J to 7 bases, leaving 9 bases not matched to a gene. CDR3 protein: CASSLVTGGGEAFF. The CDR3 DNA sequence: TGTGCCAGCAGCCTCGTAACAGGGGGAGGTGAAGCTTTCTTT.

CDR3 region: CASSRPRQGPVSGNTIYF. The DNA for the CDR3 is TGTGCCAGCAGCCGTCCGAGACAAGGCCCCGTCTCTGGAAACACCATATATTTT. The chain recombines TRBV11-2 with TRBJ1-3; D uncertain. CDR3 length equals 18 residues. Germline loops: CDR1 SGHAT, CDR2 FQNNGV. The germline V and J ends were trimmed by 5 bases and 0 bases, with 20 bases remaining between them.

The V gene is TRBV10-3, the J gene TRBJ2-3, with 11 bases matching TRBD2. V was pared by 0 bases and J by 7 bases, with 6 bases of the junction left unmatched. The CDR3 has 16 amino acids. Germline loops: CDR1 ENHRY, CDR2 SYGVKD. CDR3 DNA sequence: TGTGCCATCAGTGAGTCTACTAGCGGGAGTCGACATACGCAGTATTTT. Protein: CAISESTSGSRHTQYF.